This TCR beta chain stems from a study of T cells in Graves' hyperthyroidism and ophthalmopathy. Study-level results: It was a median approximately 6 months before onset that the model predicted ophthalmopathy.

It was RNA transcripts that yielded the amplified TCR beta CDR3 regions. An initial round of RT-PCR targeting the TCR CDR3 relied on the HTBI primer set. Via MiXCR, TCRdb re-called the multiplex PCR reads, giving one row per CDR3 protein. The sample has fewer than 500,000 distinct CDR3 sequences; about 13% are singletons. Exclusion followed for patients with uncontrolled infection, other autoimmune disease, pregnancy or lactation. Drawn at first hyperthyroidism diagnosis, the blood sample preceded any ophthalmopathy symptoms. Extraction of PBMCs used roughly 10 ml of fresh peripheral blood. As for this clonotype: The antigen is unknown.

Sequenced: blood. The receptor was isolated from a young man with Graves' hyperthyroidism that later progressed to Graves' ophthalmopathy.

CDR3 DNA: TGCGCCAGCAGCTTGGAAGGCCAGAACTATGGCTACACCTTC. Amino acid sequence: CASSLEGQNYGYTF. V gene TRBV5-1 combines with J gene TRBJ1-2; D not certain. V was trimmed by 0 bases and J by 2 bases, leaving 8 bases between them. CDR3 length: 14 residues. Looked up from germline, CDR1 is SGHRS and CDR2 is YFSETQ. Full variable domain (rest looked up from reference TRBV5-1 and TRBJ1-2): KAGVTQTPRYLIKTRGQQVTLSCSPISGHRSVSWYQQTPGQGLQFLFEYFSETQRNKGNFPGRFSGRQFSNSRSEMNVSTLELGDSALYLCASSLEGQNYGYTFGSGTRLTVV.